This TCR beta chain was identified during a study of T cell repertoires in cytomegalovirus infection. This clonotype was detected only a few times. Antigen unknown. TCRdb used MiXCR to reprocess the reads, holding one entry per CDR3 protein. Here the sample spans over 250,000 distinct CDR3 sequences, roughly a fifth being singletons. This sequence originates from a human donor in good health (CMV status not recorded). Some clones in this sample may be carry-over from other donors' samples. The specimen was cultured PBMCs, collected from culture after CMV antigen stimulation.

CDR3 sequence reads: CASSSTLRQEETQYF. The CDR3 DNA reads as TGTGCCAGCAGCTCGACCCTCCGACAGGAAGAGACCCAGTACTTC. The J gene is TRBJ2-5, the V gene TRBV7-2; TRBD1 might be the D (6 bases). This CDR3 is built from 15 residues. V was trimmed by 4 bases and J by 3 bases, leaving 15 bases between them. CDR1 is SGHTA, CDR2 FQGNSA, per germline.